This T cell receptor beta chain is from a study of blood T cells in healthy people across ages. The length of the CDR3 is 18 residues. For the second PCR, which ran for 7 to 11 cycles, a sample-barcoded 5' primer and a J-beta primer mix were used. TCRdb ran MiXCR on the 5' RACE reads and lists one entry per CDR3 protein. The sample records hundreds of thousands of distinct CDR3 sequences, around 30% being singletons. The specimen was blood. The chain uses TRBV21-1 and TRBJ2-5; the table assigns TRBD1, which was not confirmed against the DNA. TRBV21-1 is a documented pseudogene. The TCR originated in a woman in her sixties or seventies in good health. Here the CDR3 reads CASIKQSTTGDNQETRYF. The DNA for the CDR3 is TGTGCCAGCATCAAGCAAAGTACGACAGGGGATAACCAAGAGACCCGGTACTTC.